This entry is about one T cell receptor beta chain. Profiled with immunoSEQ multiplex PCR; TCRdb holds only in-frame clones, not every one. The sample records 200,000 to 250,000 clones, about 87% being singletons. This specimen belongs to a study of blood T cell repertoires in COVID-19. About the study: T cells, B-cell-depleted T cells, or PBMCs supplied cDNA or gDNA.

Sequencing was performed on peripheral blood. This sequence was found in a man aged 30 to 45 with COVID-19, enrolled during active disease.

The CDR3 DNA is TGTGCCAGCAGTTACTCCGGGGTATCAACTAATGAAAAACTGTTTTTT. Translating it yields CASSYSGVSTNEKLFF. V is TRBV6-5 and J is TRBJ1-4; D unresolved. The CDR3 extends over 16 amino acids. Germline V gene data show CDR1 as MNHEY and CDR2 as SVGAGI. V shed 0 bases and J shed 0 bases, with 8 bases lying between them.